A single sample is the source of the 5 T cell receptor beta chains below, sequenced in a study of cytomegalovirus exposure and HLA in healthy donors. PCR amplification relied on 60 Vbeta primers (plus 13 Jbeta primers). TCRdb's table, derived via immunoSEQ multiplex PCR, lists solely in-frame clones and lacks some. The sample holds over 80,000 clones; over 75% are singletons and the top ten take about 5.5%. The sequenced sample was PBMCs. All receptors derive from a man aged 35 to 55 in good health and CMV-seropositive.

The rearrangement uses TRBV6-5 and TRBJ1-2; 8 bases fit TRBD1. CDR3 length equals 13 residues. V gave up 4 bases and J gave up 8 bases; unmatched junction bases: 6. The germline V gene encodes CDR1 MNHEY and CDR2 SVGAGI. CDR3 DNA sequence: TGTGCCAGCAGTTCGGACAGGGTGTTCGGCTACACCTTC. This gives the protein CASSSDRVFGYTF.

This rearrangement joins TRBV25-1 to TRBJ2-7; TRBD2 matches 15 bases. Unmatched junction bases numbered 9, after V lost 3 bases and J lost 9 bases. The CDR3 has 16 amino acids. Germline loops: CDR1 MGHDK, CDR2 SYGVNS. This CDR3 is CASSEGPGLAGGPQYF. In nucleotides, the CDR3 is TGTGCCAGCAGTGAGGGGCCGGGACTAGCGGGAGGCCCGCAGTACTTC.

The rearrangement uses TRBV27 and TRBJ1-4; D remains ambiguous. Germline values: CDR1 MNHEY, CDR2 SMNVEV (reference sequence). The CDR3 is 14 amino acids. Trimming cost V 3 bases and J 8 bases, with 13 bases left between them. CDR3 loop: CASSLTPGHEKLFF. The CDR3 DNA reads as TGTGCCAGCAGTTTGACTCCCGGTCACGAAAAACTGTTTTTT. The whole variable domain, remainder taken from reference TRBV27 and TRBJ1-4, is EAQVTQNPRYLITVTGKKLTVTCSQNMNHEYMSWYRQDPGLGLRQIYYSMNVEVTDKGDVPEGYKVSRKEKRNFPLILESPSPNQTSLYFCASSLTPGHEKLFFGSGTQLSVL.

This sequence joins TRBV6-1 and TRBJ1-5; the D gene is possibly TRBD1 (6 bases). The CDR3 has 16 residues. V was trimmed by 2 bases and J by 0 bases, leaving 11 bases between them. Germline CDR1 reads MNHNS; CDR2 reads SASEGT. The chain's CDR3 is CASSEQGQYSNQPQHF. DNA for the CDR3: TGTGCCAGCAGTGAACAAGGACAGTATAGCAATCAGCCCCAGCATTTT.

The chain carries TRBV7-8 and TRBJ1-2; tentatively, D is TRBD1 (6 bases). The V gene lost 5 bases and the J gene lost 1 base, with 23 bases spanning the gap. In germline, CDR1 is SGHVS, CDR2 FQNEAQ. CDR3 length: 18 amino acids. DNA for the CDR3: TGTGCCAGCAGCCCATACGACCGACAGGTGCGAGTTAACTATGGCTACACCTTC. Translated, it gives CASSPYDRQVRVNYGYTF.